Listed below are T cell receptor beta chains from one sample, sequenced in a study of cytomegalovirus exposure and HLA in healthy donors. Produced via immunoSEQ multiplex PCR; TCRdb's table is partial and in-frame only. Of approximately 220,000 clones listed, approximately 80% are singletons. Sequencing was done on a sample of PBMCs. The receptor set was obtained from a man between 35 and 55 years old in good health and CMV-seronegative. CDR3s include the opening cysteine and the closing phenylalanine or tryptophan. A D gene is named only where the DNA matches it firmly. Expanded clones get a size class; other rows say once, few or many, or leave the size out.

j_call	clone_size	d_call	v_call	cdr3_nt	cdr3_aa
TRBJ1-1	.	TRBD1	TRBV27	TGTGCCAGCAGCCTAATACAGGGGCCTGAAGCTTTCTTT	CASSLIQGPEAFF
TRBJ2-1	.	.	TRBV4-2	TGTGCCAGCAGCCAAGATCTGGGGAGATTGGGTTTAGGTGAGCAGTTCTTC	CASSQDLGRLGLGEQFF
TRBJ2-7	few	TRBD1	TRBV5-1	TGCGCCAGCAGCCCCAAGACAGGGGCTTTAGGGGAGCAGTACTTC	CASSPKTGALGEQYF
TRBJ2-3	.	.	TRBV5-8	TGTGCCAGCAGCTACGGACTATCTTTCACAGATACGCAGTATTTT	CASSYGLSFTDTQYF
TRBJ1-5	.	.	TRBV30	TGTGCCTGGAGTGTGTCAGAATATAGCAATCAGCCCCAGCATTTT	CAWSVSEYSNQPQHF
TRBJ2-6	.	.	TRBV9	TGTGCCAGCAGCGTAGGCTACTCTGGGGCCAACGTCCTGACTTTC	CASSVGYSGANVLTF
TRBJ2-3	once	TRBD2	TRBV5-6	TGTGCCAGCAGCCCTAGGGGACTAGCGGGAACAGCAGATACGCAGTATTTT	CASSPRGLAGTADTQYF
TRBJ1-2	few	TRBD1	TRBV9	TGTGCCAGCAGCGCGGGACAGGGGGCCCGGGGCTACACCTTC	CASSAGQGARGYTF
TRBJ2-1	.	.	TRBV27	TGTGCCAGCAGTATCCGACAGGGGAGGGATGAGCAGTTCTTC	CASSIRQGRDEQFF
TRBJ2-3	.	TRBD2	TRBV2	TGTGCCAGCAGTGCGATACTAGCGGGAGGGCCCGGGGGCACAGATACGCAGTATTTT	CASSAILAGGPGGTDTQYF
TRBJ2-3	once	TRBD2	TRBV5-6	TGTGCCAGCAGCTTGACTAGCGGGGACACAGATACGCAGTATTTT	CASSLTSGDTDTQYF
TRBJ1-2	.	.	TRBV5-1	TGCGCCAGCAGCTTGTCTTCGCAGTTATGGGGCTACACCTTC	CASSLSSQLWGYTF
TRBJ2-1	few	.	TRBV7-9	TGTGCCAGCAGCTTCATCCGGGAGCGACGTGAGCAGTTCTTC	CASSFIRERREQFF
TRBJ2-7	once	TRBD1	TRBV4-3	TGCGCCAGCAGCCAGGGACCGACAGGGGAATACGAGCAGTACTTC	CASSQGPTGEYEQYF
TRBJ1-2	.	.	TRBV12-5	TGTGCTAGTGGTTTGGTACCCGGGAAAGACTATGGCTACACCTTC	CASGLVPGKDYGYTF
TRBJ2-7	.	.	TRBV5-4	TGTGCCAGCAGCTTGGTTAACCACGGGATTTTTGTGCAGTACTTC	CASSLVNHGIFVQYF
TRBJ1-5	.	TRBD1	TRBV7-3	TGTGCCAGCAGCTTAAGCCGGGGGACAGGGCCTCATCAGCCCCAGCATTTT	CASSLSRGTGPHQPQHF
TRBJ2-3	.	TRBD2	TRBV4-2	TGTGCCAGCAGCCAAGATGGTCGGCTAGCGGGAGTGGATACGCAGTATTTT	CASSQDGRLAGVDTQYF
TRBJ1-2	.	.	TRBV6-1	TGTGCCAGCAGTAAAGTCCAGGTCTATGGCTACACCTTC	CASSKVQVYGYTF
TRBJ1-2	few	.	TRBV6-5	TGTGCCAGCAGTCCTCCAAACAGGGTTGGCTACACCTTC	CASSPPNRVGYTF
TRBJ2-3	once	.	TRBV9	TGTGCCAGCAGCGTAGAGAGTGCAGATACGCAGTATTTT	CASSVESADTQYF
TRBJ2-1	.	TRBD2	TRBV2	TGTGCCAGCAGTGACCCACACAGCGGGAGTGGCGAGCAGTTCTTC	CASSDPHSGSGEQFF
TRBJ2-1	.	.	TRBV2	TGTGCCAGCAACGGGGCAGCAGCAGCGGGTGAGCAGTTCTTC	CASNGAAAAGEQFF
TRBJ1-4	.	.	TRBV2	TGTGCCAGCAGTGAAGAGCGGGGTTTTAATGAAAAACTGTTTTTT	CASSEERGFNEKLFF